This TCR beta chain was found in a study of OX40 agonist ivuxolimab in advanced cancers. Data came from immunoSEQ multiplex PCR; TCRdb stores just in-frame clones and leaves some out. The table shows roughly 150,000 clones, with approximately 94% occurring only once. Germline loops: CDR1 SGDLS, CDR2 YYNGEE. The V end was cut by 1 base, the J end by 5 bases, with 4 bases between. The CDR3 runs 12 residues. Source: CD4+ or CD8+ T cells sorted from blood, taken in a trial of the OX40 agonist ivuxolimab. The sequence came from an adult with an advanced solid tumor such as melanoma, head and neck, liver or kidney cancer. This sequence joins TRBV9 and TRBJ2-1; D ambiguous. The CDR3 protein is CASSVSNNEQFF. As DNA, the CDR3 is TGTGCCAGCAGCGTATCCAACAATGAGCAGTTCTTC.